A single sample gave rise to the 31 T cell receptor beta chains below, sequenced in a study of cytomegalovirus exposure and HLA in healthy donors (dated 2017 in TCRdb). Libraries were made using the immunoSEQ multiplex PCR assay. The multiplex PCR relied on a mix of 60 forward primers for TCR Vbeta segments and 13 reverse primers for TCR Jbeta segments. Imported from immuneACCESS, the table was reduced by TCRdb to in-frame sequences with V and J called. These copies leave out some clones; in studies compared against another copy, an unresolved V gene accounts for under half, and the cause of the remainder is not known. This sample gives about 160,000 clones in total; more than 60% of them show up just once. The ten largest account for 6.5% to 8.5% of the sample. The sequenced material came from PBMCs. These receptors originate from a woman in her forties in good health and CMV-seropositive.

This clone came up a few times. The genes are TRBV5-1 and TRBJ1-4; D might be TRBD1 (5 bases). V lost 0 bases to trimming and J lost 9 bases, with 12 bases between them. Germline CDR1 and CDR2: SGHRS and YFSETQ. The CDR3 is 14 amino acids. CDR3 sequence: CASSLEGDRKKLFF. DNA for the CDR3: TGCGCCAGCAGCTTGGAAGGGGATAGGAAAAAACTGTTTTTT.

This chain links TRBV4-1 with TRBJ1-5; 8 bases line up with TRBD1. This CDR3 spans 15 amino acids. The germline V gene encodes CDR1 MGHRA and CDR2 YSYEKL. Losses at the gene ends were 4 bases for V and 5 bases for J; bases not matched to a gene: 7. CDR3 in amino acids: CASSPTTGVYQPQHF. CDR3 DNA sequence: TGCGCCAGCAGCCCGACGACAGGGGTCTATCAGCCCCAGCATTTT.

The chain joins TRBV2 to TRBJ2-1; perhaps TRBD2 as D (5 bases). Germline V gene data show CDR1 as SNHLY and CDR2 as FYNNEI. V gave up 3 bases and J gave up 5 bases, with 11 bases separating them. There are 14 residues in the CDR3. The CDR3 reads CASSDPPGNNEQFF. The DNA of the CDR3 is TGTGCCAGCAGTGACCCGCCGGGAAACAATGAGCAGTTCTTC.

The chain joins TRBV4-2 to TRBJ1-1; 8 bases are shared with TRBD1. The V and J ends lost 0 bases and 3 bases, in that order; junction bases with no gene match: 6. The CDR3 loop spans 16 amino acids. Germline CDR1 reads LGHNA; CDR2 reads YNFKEQ. The CDR3 region is CASSQDGTGPYTEAFF. As DNA, the CDR3 is TGTGCCAGCAGCCAAGATGGGACAGGTCCGTACACTGAAGCTTTCTTT.

The genes are TRBV5-1 and TRBJ2-1; D perhaps matches TRBD1 (7 bases). Germline V CDR1 and CDR2: SGHRS, YFSETQ. V was shortened by 1 base and J by 8 bases, with 19 bases between the two germline ends. The CDR3 is made up of 16 amino acids. The CDR3 coding sequence is TGCGCCAGCAGCTTGATTTCAGGGGGGTTCGGCTATGAGCAGTTCTTC. Residues: CASSLISGGFGYEQFF.

V gene TRBV28 combines with J gene TRBJ1-5; 8 nucleotides line up with TRBD1. This CDR3 is 15 amino acids long. Germline V gene sequence: CDR1 MDHEN, CDR2 SYDVKM. V trimming: 6 bases; J trimming: 3 bases; junction bases outside the gene matches: 7. CDR3 amino acids: CASSSGQGNNQPQHF. CDR3 nucleotide sequence: TGTGCCAGCAGCAGCGGACAGGGTAACAATCAGCCCCAGCATTTT.

This clone was recorded only once. This rearrangement joins TRBV15 to TRBJ1-1; 7 bases agree with TRBD1. This CDR3 is built from 14 residues. In germline, CDR1 is LNHNV, CDR2 YYDKDF (reference sequence). J gave up 5 bases and V 4 bases, and 7 bases lay outside the gene matches. The chain's CDR3 is CATSKKGARTEAFF. Written as DNA, the CDR3 is TGTGCCACCAGCAAGAAGGGGGCGCGTACTGAAGCTTTCTTT. The full variable domain, completed using reference TRBV15 and TRBJ1-1, is DAMVIQNPRYQVTQFGKPVTLSCSQTLNHNVMYWYQQKSSQAPKLLFHYYDKDFNNEADTPDNFQSRRPNTSFCFLDIRSPGLGDTAMYLCATSKKGARTEAFFGQGTRLTVV.

The V call is TRBV4-1, the J call TRBJ2-7; tentative D call: TRBD2 (5 bases). CDR3 length: 13 residues. Trimming took off 0 bases at V and 5 bases at J, with 8 bases between the two ends. The V gene's germline CDR1 is MGHRA and CDR2 YSYEKL. CDR3 residues: CASSQETEDEQYF. The CDR3 coding sequence is TGCGCCAGCAGCCAAGAAACGGAGGACGAGCAGTACTTC.

The chain links TRBV6-4 to TRBJ1-2, with 8 bases identical to TRBD1. J lost 7 bases, V lost 0 bases, and 13 bases had no gene match. The length of the CDR3 is 17 residues. Looked up from germline, CDR1 is MRHNA and CDR2 is SNTAGT. The CDR3 coding sequence is TGTGCCAGCAGTGACTCGCAGGGGGCGCATCCAGAAGTTGGCTACACCTTC. It encodes CASSDSQGAHPEVGYTF.

V gene TRBV7-2 combines with J gene TRBJ2-3; a possible D gene is TRBD2 (6 bases). Trimming took 1 base from V and 2 from J, leaving 16 bases between them. Germline values: CDR1 SGHTA, CDR2 FQGNSA. CDR3 length equals 17 residues. The CDR3 DNA is TGTGCCAGCAGCTTAGGGGACTCAACCCCCCCCACAGATACGCAGTATTTT. This sequence encodes CASSLGDSTPPTDTQYF. Supplemented by reference TRBV7-2 and TRBJ2-3, the full variable domain reads GAGVSQSPSNKVTEKGKDVELRCDPISGHTALYWYRQSLGQGLEFLIYFQGNSAPDKSGLPSDRFSAERTGGSVSTLTIQRTQQEDSAVYLCASSLGDSTPPTDTQYFGPGTRLTVL.

The chain employs TRBV30 and TRBJ1-1, with D possibly being TRBD1 (6 bases). Trimming removed 8 bases at V and 5 bases at J, with 21 bases between. Germline V lookup: CDR1 GTSNPN, CDR2 SVGIG (reference sequence). This CDR3 spans 14 amino acids. CDR3 loop: CAAATGVALTEAFF. For the CDR3, the DNA is TGTGCCGCCGCGACAGGAGTAGCGCTGACTGAAGCTTTCTTT.

To note about this clone: Relative to the germline gene, one junction end is altered; a read error may explain this. The chain carries TRBV9 and TRBJ1-2; D gene uncertain. Germline values: CDR1 SGDLS, CDR2 YYNGEE. CDR3 size: 13 residues. The CDR3 sequence is CASSGTGSDSHIF. The CDR3 DNA reads as TGTGCCAGCAGCGGTACGGGGTCTGATTCGCATATCTTC.

The chain uses TRBV5-1 and TRBJ2-3; no definite D call. Trimming pared 0 bases from V and 2 bases from J, leaving 7 bases between. Germline V gene lookup returns CDR1 SGHRS and CDR2 YFSETQ. This CDR3 has 14 amino acids. The CDR3 sequence is CASSLGHNTDTQYF. CDR3 sequence (DNA): TGCGCCAGCAGCTTGGGGCATAACACAGATACGCAGTATTTT.

This clone was observed a handful of times. V and J are TRBV7-2 and TRBJ2-1, with D unresolved. The CDR3 loop spans 11 amino acids. Germline V gene sequence: CDR1 SGHTA, CDR2 FQGNSA. Trimming took off 9 bases at V and 4 bases at J, with 7 bases between the two ends. CDR3 in DNA: TGTGCCAGTTCCGGGTACAATGAGCAGTTCTTC. It encodes CASSGYNEQFF.

V and J are TRBV7-8 and TRBJ1-1, with TRBD1 as a possible D gene (6 bases). V dropped 6 bases and J dropped 7 bases, with 15 bases sitting between them. Germline V gene lookup returns CDR1 SGHVS and CDR2 FQNEAQ. The CDR3 consists of 13 residues. CDR3 DNA: TGTGCCAGCAGTCAAGGGGGGGCCAGTGAAGCTTTCTTT. The encoded protein is CASSQGGASEAFF. The full variable domain, its missing parts supplied by reference TRBV7-8 and TRBJ1-1, is GAGVSQSPRYKVAKRGQDVALRCDPISGHVSLFWYQQALGQGPEFLTYFQNEAQLDKSGLPSDRFFAERPEGSVSTLKIQRTQQEDSAVYLCASSQGGASEAFFGQGTRLTVV.

This CDR3 reads CASSSRGGGNTIYF. The CDR3 DNA is TGTGCCAGCAGTTCCCGAGGGGGAGGAAACACCATATATTTT. The gene calls are TRBV6-5 and TRBJ1-3, with D possibly matching TRBD1 (6 bases). The CDR3 totals 14 residues. Trimming took 4 bases from V and 4 from J, leaving 11 bases between them. Germline CDR1 reads MNHEY; CDR2 reads SVGAGI.

The chain is built from TRBV13 and TRBJ2-2; tentative D call: TRBD1 (6 bases). This CDR3 region has 14 residues. Germline V gives CDR1 PRHDT, CDR2 FYEKMQ (reference sequence). V lost 5 bases to trimming and J lost 6 bases, with 13 bases between them. This chain's CDR3 is CASSIRQVAGELFF. CDR3 coding DNA: TGTGCCAGCAGCATCCGACAGGTCGCCGGGGAGCTGTTTTTT. The full variable domain, completed using reference TRBV13 and TRBJ2-2, is AAGVIQSPRHLIKEKRETATLKCYPIPRHDTVYWYQQGPGQDPQFLISFYEKMQSDKGSIPDRFSAQQFSDYHSELNMSSLELGDSALYFCASSIRQVAGELFFGEGSRLTVL.

This clone has more than one count but fewer than ten. The J gene is TRBJ2-7, the V gene TRBV13, with D possibly being TRBD1 (6 bases). The CDR3 loop spans 13 amino acids. CDR1 and CDR2 from the germline V gene are PRHDT and FYEKMQ (reference sequence). V lost 4 bases and J 3 bases, leaving 10 bases between the germline ends. The CDR3 protein is CASSSRTDYEQYF. The CDR3 DNA reads as TGTGCCAGCAGCTCGAGGACAGACTACGAGCAGTACTTC.

This sequence joins TRBV10-3 and TRBJ2-2, with D hard to call. In germline, CDR1 is ENHRY, CDR2 SYGVKD. The V gene lost 3 bases and the J gene lost 4 bases, with 15 bases spanning the gap. This CDR3 is 16 amino acids long. The CDR3 nucleotides are TGTGCCATCAGTGACAGGAACCGAGACCCCACCGGGGAGCTGTTTTTT. Translated, it gives CAISDRNRDPTGELFF.

V and J are TRBV4-2 and TRBJ2-3; D possibly corresponds to TRBD2 (7 bases). V dropped 4 bases and J dropped 2 bases, with 16 bases sitting between them. The CDR3 length is 16 residues. The germline V gene encodes CDR1 LGHNA and CDR2 YNFKEQ. The DNA for the CDR3 is TGTGCCAGCAGCCTGATCACGGGGGGCCTCACAGATACGCAGTATTTT. Encoded protein: CASSLITGGLTDTQYF.

V usage is TRBV19 and J usage is TRBJ2-3, with 8 positions matching TRBD1. This CDR3 is 15 amino acids long. J was trimmed by 2 bases and V by 4 bases; bases with no gene match: 5. Looked up from germline, CDR1 is LNHDA and CDR2 is SQIVND (reference sequence). In DNA form, the CDR3 reads TGTGCCAGTAGTACGAGACAGGGGTACACAGATACGCAGTATTTT. Translation: CASSTRQGYTDTQYF. The entire variable domain, with the rest obtained from reference TRBV19 and TRBJ2-3, is as follows: DGGITQSPKYLFRKEGQNVTLSCEQNLNHDAMYWYRQDPGQGLRLIYYSQIVNDFQKGDIAEGYSVSREKKESFPLTVTSAQKNPTAFYLCASSTRQGYTDTQYFGPGTRLTVL.

The chain employs TRBV30 and TRBJ1-4; possibly TRBD1 for D (6 bases). V dropped 3 bases and J dropped 7 bases, with 15 bases sitting between them. Germline CDR1 reads GTSNPN; CDR2 reads SVGIG (reference sequence). The CDR3 contains 14 residues. CDR3 region: CAWSLQGGSEKLFF. CDR3 bases: TGTGCCTGGAGCTTACAGGGAGGGAGTGAAAAACTGTTTTTT.

V gene TRBV9 combines with J gene TRBJ2-3; 9 nucleotides align to TRBD2. V was clipped by 3 bases and J by 6 bases; unmatched bases: 8. The CDR3 length is 15 residues. From germline, CDR1 is SGDLS and CDR2 YYNGEE. As DNA, the CDR3 is TGTGCCAGCAGCGCCGACCTCAGCGGGGGGGATACGCAGTATTTT. This sequence encodes CASSADLSGGDTQYF.

The chain is built from TRBV29-1 and TRBJ2-5, with D perhaps TRBD1 (5 bases). Trimming cost V 2 bases and J 5 bases, with 12 bases left between them. Germline V gene data show CDR1 as SQVTM and CDR2 as ANQGSEA. The CDR3 has 13 residues. This CDR3 is CSVEKGALETQYF. The CDR3 DNA follows: TGCAGCGTTGAAAAAGGGGCTCTGGAGACCCAGTACTTC.

The chain couples TRBV6-1 to TRBJ1-2; no clear D. Germline CDR1 is MNHNS and CDR2 is SASEGT. Trimming stripped 10 bases from V and 0 bases from J, with 12 bases between. This CDR3 has 13 amino acids. The CDR3 is CATQDGANYGYTF. CDR3 nucleotides: TGTGCCACCCAAGACGGAGCTAACTATGGCTACACCTTC.

V is TRBV7-6 and J is TRBJ2-3; no reliable D call. V shed 5 bases and J shed 5 bases, with 14 bases lying between them. The CDR3 runs 14 residues. Germline V gene lookup returns CDR1 SGHVS and CDR2 FNYEAQ. CDR3 coding DNA: TGTGCCAGCAGCCCCTCTCCTCTCGGAGATACGCAGTATTTT. This gives the protein CASSPSPLGDTQYF.

The chain combines TRBV7-9 with TRBJ1-2, with D perhaps TRBD1 (6 bases). The germline V and J ends were trimmed by 3 bases and 8 bases, with 13 bases remaining between them. Per germline, CDR1 SEHNR and CDR2 FQNEAQ (reference sequence). This CDR3 has 13 residues. The CDR3, as DNA: TGTGCCAGCAGCTTTCAGGGGTTAACGGGCTACACCTTC. Amino acid sequence: CASSFQGLTGYTF.

This clone was recorded once. The gene calls are TRBV19 and TRBJ1-2, with 9 bases matching TRBD1. J lost 0 bases, V lost 4 bases, and 3 bases had no gene match. The CDR3 totals 15 residues. Germline loops: CDR1 LNHDA, CDR2 SQIVND (reference sequence). CDR3 amino acids: CASSTGQGPNYGYTF. CDR3 coding DNA: TGTGCCAGTAGTACGGGACAGGGCCCTAACTATGGCTACACCTTC.

The chain joins TRBV6-5 to TRBJ2-3; TRBD2 matches at 7 bases. Germline V lookup: CDR1 MNHEY, CDR2 SVGAGI. V shed 4 bases and J 0 bases; nucleotides not matched to a gene: 4. CDR3 length: 15 amino acids. The CDR3 nucleotides are TGTGCCAGCAGTTTGGGGGGGACTAGCACAGATACGCAGTATTTT. The encoded protein is CASSLGGTSTDTQYF.

This chain uses TRBV19 with TRBJ1-4, with D possibly matching TRBD1 (5 bases). Trimming pared 5 bases from V and 7 bases from J, leaving 14 bases between. This CDR3 is 14 amino acids long. The germline CDR1 and CDR2 sequences are LNHDA and SQIVND (reference sequence). CDR3 sequence reads: CASSPSQGGEKLFF. For the CDR3, the DNA is TGTGCCAGTAGTCCTAGTCAGGGAGGTGAAAAACTGTTTTTT.

V usage is TRBV28 and J usage is TRBJ2-7, with a tentative D call TRBD1 (5 bases). V was shortened by 7 bases and J by 3 bases, with 13 bases between the two germline ends. CDR1 is MDHEN and CDR2 is SYDVKM in the germline V gene. The CDR3 has 13 residues. CDR3 nucleotide sequence: TGTGCCAGCACCCGGACAAAGGGCTACGAGCAGTACTTC. Its protein product is CASTRTKGYEQYF. Filled out from reference TRBV28 and TRBJ2-7, the complete variable domain reads DVKVTQSSRYLVKRTGEKVFLECVQDMDHENMFWYRQDPGLGLRLIYFSYDVKMKEKGDIPEGYSVSREKKERFSLILESASTNQTSMYLCASTRTKGYEQYFGPGTRLTVT.